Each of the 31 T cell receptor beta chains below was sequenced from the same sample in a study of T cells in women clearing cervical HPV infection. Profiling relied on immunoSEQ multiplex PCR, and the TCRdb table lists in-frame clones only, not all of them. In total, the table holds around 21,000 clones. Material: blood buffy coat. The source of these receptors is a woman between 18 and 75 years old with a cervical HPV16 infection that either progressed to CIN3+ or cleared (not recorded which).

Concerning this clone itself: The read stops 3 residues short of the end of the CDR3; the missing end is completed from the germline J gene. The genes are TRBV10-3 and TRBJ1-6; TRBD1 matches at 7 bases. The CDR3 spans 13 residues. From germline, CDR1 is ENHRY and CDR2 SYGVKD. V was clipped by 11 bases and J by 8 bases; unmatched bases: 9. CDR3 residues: CASTGNSDSPLHF. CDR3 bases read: TGTGCCTCGACAGGGAACTCTGATTCACCC.

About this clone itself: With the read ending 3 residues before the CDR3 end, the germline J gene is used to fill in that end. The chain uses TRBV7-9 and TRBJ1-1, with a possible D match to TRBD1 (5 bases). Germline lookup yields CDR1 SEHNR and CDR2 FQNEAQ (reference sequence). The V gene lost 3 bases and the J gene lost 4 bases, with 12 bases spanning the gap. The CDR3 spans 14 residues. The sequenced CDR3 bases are TGTGCCAGCAGCTTTCAGGGAAGGCTCACTGAA. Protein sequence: CASSFQGRLTE. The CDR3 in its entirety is CASSFQGRLTEAFF.

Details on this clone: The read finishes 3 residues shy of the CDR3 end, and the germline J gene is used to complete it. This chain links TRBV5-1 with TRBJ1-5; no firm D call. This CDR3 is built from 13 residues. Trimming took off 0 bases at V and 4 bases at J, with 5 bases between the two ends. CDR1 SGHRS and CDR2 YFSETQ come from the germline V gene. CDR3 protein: CASSLAPNQPQHF. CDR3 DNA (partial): TGCGCCAGCAGCTTGGCCCCGAATCAGCCC.

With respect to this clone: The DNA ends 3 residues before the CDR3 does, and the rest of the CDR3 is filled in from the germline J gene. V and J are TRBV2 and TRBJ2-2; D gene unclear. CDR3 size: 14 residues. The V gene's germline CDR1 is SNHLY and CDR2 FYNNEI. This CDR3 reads CASSVGGENSPLFF. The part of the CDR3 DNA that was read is TGTGCCAGCAGTGTTGGCGGAGAGAATTCACCG.

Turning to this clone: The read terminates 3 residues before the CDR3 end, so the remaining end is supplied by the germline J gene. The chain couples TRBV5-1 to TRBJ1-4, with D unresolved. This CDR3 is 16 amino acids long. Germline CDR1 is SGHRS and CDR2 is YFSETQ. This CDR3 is CASSLTQIANTGELFF. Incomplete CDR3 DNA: TGCGCCAGCAGCCTGACTCAGATAGCGAACACCGGGGAA. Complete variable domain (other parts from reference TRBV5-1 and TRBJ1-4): KAGVTQTPRYLIKTRGQQVTLSCSPISGHRSVSWYQQTPGQGLQFLFEYFSETQRNKGNFPGRFSGRQFSNSRSEMNVSTLELGDSALYLCASSLTQIANTGELFFGSGTQLSVL.

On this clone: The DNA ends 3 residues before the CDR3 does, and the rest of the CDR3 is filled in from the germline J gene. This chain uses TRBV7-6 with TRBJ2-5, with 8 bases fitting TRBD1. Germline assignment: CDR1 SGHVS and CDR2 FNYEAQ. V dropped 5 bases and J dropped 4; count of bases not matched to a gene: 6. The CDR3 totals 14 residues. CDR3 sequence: CASSPRQGRETQYF. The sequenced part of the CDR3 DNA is TGTGCCAGCAGCCCACGACAGGGGAGAGAGACC. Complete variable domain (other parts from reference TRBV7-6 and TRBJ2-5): GAGVSQSPRYKVTKRGQDVALRCDPISGHVSLYWYRQALGQGPEFLTYFNYEAQQDKSGLPNDRFSAERPEGSISTLTIQRTEQRDSAMYRCASSPRQGRETQYFGPGTRLLVL.

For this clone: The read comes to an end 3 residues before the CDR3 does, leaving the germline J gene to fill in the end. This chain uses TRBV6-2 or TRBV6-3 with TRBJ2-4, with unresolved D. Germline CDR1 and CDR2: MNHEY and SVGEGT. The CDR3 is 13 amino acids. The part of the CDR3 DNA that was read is TGTGCCAGCAGTTACGGCAGAAACTATGGT. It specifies CASSYGRNYG. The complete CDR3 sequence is CASSYGRNYGQYF.

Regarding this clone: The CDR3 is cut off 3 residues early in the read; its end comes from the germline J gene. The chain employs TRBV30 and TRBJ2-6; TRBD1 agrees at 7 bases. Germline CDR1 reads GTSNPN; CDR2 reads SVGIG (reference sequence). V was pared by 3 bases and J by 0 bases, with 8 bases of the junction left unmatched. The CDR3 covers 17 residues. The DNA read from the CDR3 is TGTGCCTGGAGGGGGACAGCCCGCAGCTCTGGGGCCAACGTC. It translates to CAWRGTARSSGANV. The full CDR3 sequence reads CAWRGTARSSGANVLTF.

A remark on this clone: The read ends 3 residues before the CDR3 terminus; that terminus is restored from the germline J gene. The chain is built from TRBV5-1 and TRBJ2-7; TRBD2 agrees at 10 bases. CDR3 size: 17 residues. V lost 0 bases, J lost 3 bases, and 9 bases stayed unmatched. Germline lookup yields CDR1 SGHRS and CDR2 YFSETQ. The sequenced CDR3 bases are TGCGCCAGCAGCTTGGGTGCGCGGACTAGCGGCCACTACGAG. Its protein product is CASSLGARTSGHYE. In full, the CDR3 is CASSLGARTSGHYEQYF.

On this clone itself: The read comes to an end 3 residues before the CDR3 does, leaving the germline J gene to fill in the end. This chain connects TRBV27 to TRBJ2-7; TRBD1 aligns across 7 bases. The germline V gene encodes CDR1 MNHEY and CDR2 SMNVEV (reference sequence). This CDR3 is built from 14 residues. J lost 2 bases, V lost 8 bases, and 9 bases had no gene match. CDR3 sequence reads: CASSEGGPPYEQYF. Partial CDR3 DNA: TGTGCCAGCTCCGAAGGGGGCCCCCCCTACGAG.

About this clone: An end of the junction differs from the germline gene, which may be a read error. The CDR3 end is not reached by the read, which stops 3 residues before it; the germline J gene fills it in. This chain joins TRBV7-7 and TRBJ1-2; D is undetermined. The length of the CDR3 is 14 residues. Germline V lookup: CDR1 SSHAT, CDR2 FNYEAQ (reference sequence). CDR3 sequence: CASSLGASTDTYTF. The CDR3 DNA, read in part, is TGTGCTAGCAGCTTAGGCGCTAGCACAGATACC.

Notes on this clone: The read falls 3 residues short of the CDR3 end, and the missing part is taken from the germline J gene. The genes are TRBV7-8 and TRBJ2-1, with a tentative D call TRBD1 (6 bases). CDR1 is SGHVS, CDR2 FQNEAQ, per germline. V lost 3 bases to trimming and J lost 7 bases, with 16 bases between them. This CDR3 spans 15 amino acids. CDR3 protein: CASSFGQGLYNEQFF. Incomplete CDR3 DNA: TGTGCCAGCAGCTTCGGGCAGGGGTTGTATAATGAG.

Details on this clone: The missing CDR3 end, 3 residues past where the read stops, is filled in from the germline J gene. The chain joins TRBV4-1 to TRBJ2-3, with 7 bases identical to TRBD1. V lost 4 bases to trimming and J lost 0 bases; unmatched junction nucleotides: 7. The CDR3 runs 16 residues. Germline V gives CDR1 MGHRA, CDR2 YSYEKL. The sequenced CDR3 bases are TGCGCCAGCAGCCTCGACAGGGAGACGAGCACAGATACG. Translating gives CASSLDRETSTDT. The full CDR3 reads CASSLDRETSTDTQYF.

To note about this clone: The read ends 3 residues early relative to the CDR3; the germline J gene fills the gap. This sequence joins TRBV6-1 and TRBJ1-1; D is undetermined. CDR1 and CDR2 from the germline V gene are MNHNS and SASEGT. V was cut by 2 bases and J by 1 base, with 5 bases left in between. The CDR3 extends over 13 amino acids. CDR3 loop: CASSELQNTEAFF. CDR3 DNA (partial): TGTGCCAGCAGTGAATTACAGAACACTGAA.

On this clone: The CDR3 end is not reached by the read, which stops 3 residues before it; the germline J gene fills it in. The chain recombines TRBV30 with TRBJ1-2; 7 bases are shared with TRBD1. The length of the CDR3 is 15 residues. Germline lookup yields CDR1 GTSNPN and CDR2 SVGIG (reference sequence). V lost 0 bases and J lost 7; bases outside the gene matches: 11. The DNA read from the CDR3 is TGTGCCTGGAGTGTATCCCGGACAGGATCAGGTGGC. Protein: CAWSVSRTGSGG. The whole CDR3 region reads CAWSVSRTGSGGYTF.

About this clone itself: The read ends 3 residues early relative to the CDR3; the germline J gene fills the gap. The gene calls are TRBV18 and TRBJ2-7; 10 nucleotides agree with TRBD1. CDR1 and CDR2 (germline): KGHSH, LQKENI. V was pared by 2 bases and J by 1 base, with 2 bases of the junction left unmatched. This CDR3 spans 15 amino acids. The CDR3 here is CASSPGGQGSYEQYF. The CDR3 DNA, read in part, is TGTGCCAGCTCACCAGGGGGACAGGGGTCCTACGAG.

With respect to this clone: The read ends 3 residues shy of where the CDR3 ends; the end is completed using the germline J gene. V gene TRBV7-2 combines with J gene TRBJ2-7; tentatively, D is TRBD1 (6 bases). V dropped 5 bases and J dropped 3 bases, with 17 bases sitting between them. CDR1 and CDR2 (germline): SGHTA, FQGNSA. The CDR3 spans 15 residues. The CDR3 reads CASSPTGSSRYEQYF. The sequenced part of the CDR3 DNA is TGTGCCAGCAGCCCTACAGGGTCATCCCGCTACGAG.

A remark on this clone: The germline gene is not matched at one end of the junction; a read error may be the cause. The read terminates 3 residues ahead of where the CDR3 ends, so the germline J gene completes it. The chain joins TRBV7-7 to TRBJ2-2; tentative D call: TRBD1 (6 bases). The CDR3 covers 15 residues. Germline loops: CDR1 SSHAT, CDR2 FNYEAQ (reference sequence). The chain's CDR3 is CASSPGTTNTGELFF. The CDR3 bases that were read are TGTGCTAGCAGCCCTGGGACAACGAACACCGGGGAG.

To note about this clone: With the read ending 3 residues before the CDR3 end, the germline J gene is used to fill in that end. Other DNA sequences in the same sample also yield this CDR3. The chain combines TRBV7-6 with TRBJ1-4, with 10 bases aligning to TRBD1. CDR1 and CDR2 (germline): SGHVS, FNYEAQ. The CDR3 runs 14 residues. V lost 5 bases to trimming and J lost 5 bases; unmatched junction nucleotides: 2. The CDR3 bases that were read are TGTGCCAGCAGCCTGGGACAGGGGAATGAAAAA. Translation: CASSLGQGNEK. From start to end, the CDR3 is CASSLGQGNEKLFF.

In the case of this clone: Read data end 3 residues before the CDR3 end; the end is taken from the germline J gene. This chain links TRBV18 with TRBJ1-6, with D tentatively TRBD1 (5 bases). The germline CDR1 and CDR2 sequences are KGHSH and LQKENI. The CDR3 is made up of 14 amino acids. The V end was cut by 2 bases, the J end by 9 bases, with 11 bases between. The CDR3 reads CASSPETRGSPLHF. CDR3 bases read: TGTGCCAGCTCACCAGAGACAAGGGGTTCACCC. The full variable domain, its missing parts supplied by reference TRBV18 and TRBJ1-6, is NAGVMQNPRHLVRRRGQEARLRCSPMKGHSHVYWYRQLPEEGLKFMVYLQKENIIDESGMPKERFSAEFPKEGPSILRIQQVVRGDSAAYFCASSPETRGSPLHFGNGTRLTVT.

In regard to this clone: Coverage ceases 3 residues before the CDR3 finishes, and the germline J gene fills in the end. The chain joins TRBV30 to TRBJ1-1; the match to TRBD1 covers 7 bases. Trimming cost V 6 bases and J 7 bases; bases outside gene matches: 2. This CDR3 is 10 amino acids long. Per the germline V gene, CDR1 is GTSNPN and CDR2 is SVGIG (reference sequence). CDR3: CACQGGEAFF. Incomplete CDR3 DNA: TGTGCCTGCCAGGGGGGTGAA.

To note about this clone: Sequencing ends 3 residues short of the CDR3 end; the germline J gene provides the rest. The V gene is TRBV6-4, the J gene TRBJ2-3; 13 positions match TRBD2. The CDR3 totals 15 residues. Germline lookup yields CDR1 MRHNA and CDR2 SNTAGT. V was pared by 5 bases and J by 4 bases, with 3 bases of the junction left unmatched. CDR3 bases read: TGTGCCAGCAGTCTCACTAGCGGGGGGGCAGATACG. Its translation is CASSLTSGGADT. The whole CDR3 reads CASSLTSGGADTQYF.

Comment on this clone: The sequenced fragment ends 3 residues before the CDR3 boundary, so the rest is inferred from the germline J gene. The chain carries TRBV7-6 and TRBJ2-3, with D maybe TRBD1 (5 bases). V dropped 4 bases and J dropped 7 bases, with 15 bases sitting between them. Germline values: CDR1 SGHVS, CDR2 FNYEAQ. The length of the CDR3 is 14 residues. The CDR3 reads CASSYAAGQNTQYF. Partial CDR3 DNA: TGTGCCAGCAGCTATGCGGCAGGGCAAAATACG.

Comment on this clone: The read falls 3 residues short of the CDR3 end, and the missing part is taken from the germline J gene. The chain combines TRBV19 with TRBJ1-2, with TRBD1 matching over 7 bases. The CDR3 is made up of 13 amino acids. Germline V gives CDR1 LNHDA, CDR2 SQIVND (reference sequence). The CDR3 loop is CASSISGQLDYTF. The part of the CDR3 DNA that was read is TGTGCCAGTAGTATTTCGGGACAGCTCGAC.

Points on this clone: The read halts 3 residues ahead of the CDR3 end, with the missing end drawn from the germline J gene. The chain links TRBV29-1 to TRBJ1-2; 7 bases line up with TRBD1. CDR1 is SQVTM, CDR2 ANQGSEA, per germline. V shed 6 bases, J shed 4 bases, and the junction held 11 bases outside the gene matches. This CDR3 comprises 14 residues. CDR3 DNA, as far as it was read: TGCAGCGTCGGCGCCGGGACAGCTTTCTATGGC. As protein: CSVGAGTAFYG. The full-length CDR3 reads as CSVGAGTAFYGYTF. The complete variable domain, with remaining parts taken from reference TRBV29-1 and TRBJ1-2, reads SAVISQKPSRDICQRGTSLTIQCQVDSQVTMMFWYRQQPGQSLTLIATANQGSEATYESGFVIDKFPISRPNLTFSTLTVSNMSPEDSSIYLCSVGAGTAFYGYTFGSGTRLTVV.

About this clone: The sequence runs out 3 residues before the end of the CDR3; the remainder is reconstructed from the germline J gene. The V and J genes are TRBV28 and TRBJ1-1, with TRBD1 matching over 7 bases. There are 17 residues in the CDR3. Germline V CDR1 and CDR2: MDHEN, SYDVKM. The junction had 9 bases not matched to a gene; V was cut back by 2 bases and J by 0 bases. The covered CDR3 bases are TGTGCCAGCAGTTTACCCTTTGGGACAGACATGAACACTGAA. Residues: CASSLPFGTDMNTE. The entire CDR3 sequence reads CASSLPFGTDMNTEAFF.

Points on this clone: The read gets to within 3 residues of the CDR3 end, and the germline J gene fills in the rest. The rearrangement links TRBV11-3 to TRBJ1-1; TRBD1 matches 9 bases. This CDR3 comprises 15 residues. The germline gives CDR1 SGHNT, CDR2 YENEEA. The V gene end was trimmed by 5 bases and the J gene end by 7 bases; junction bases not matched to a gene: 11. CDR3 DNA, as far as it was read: TGTGCCAGCAGCAGGGGGACAGGGCGAAGTGGTGAA. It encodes CASSRGTGRSGE. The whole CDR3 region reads CASSRGTGRSGEAFF.

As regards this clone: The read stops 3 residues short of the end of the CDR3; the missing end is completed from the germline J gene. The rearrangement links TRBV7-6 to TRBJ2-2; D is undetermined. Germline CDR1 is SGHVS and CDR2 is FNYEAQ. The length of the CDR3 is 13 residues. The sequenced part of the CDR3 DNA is TGTGCCAGCAGCGCACCAACTAATGAAAAG. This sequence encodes CASSAPTNEK. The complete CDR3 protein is CASSAPTNEKLFF.

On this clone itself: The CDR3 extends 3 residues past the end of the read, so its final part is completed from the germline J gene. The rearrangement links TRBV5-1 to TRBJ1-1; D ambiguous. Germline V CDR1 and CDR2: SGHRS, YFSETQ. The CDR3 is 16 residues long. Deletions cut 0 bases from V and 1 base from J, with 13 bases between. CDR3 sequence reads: CASSLGLLRGNTEAFF. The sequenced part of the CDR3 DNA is TGCGCCAGCAGCTTGGGTCTTTTGAGAGGGAACACTGAA.

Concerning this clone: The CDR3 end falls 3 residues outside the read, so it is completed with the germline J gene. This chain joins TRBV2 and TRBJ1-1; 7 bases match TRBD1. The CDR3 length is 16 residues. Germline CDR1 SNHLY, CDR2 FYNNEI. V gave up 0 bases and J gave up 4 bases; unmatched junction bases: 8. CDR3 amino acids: CASSEAQGRVGTEAFF. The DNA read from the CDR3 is TGTGCCAGCAGTGAAGCACAGGGGCGCGTGGGCACTGAA. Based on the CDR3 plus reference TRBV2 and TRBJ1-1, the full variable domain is EPEVTQTPSHQVTQMGQEVILRCVPISNHLYFYWYRQILGQKVEFLVSFYNNEISEKSEIFDDQFSVERPDGSNFTLKIRSTKLEDSAMYFCASSEAQGRVGTEAFFGQGTRLTVV.

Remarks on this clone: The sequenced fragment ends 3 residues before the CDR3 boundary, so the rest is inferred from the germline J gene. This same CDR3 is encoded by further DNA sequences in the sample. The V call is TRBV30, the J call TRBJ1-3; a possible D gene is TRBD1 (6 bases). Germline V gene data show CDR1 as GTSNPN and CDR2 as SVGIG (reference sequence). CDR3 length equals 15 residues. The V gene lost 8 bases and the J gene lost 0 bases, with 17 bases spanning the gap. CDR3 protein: CARRSDSNSGNTIYF. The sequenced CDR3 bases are TGTGCCCGCCGCTCGGACAGCAACTCTGGAAACACC.